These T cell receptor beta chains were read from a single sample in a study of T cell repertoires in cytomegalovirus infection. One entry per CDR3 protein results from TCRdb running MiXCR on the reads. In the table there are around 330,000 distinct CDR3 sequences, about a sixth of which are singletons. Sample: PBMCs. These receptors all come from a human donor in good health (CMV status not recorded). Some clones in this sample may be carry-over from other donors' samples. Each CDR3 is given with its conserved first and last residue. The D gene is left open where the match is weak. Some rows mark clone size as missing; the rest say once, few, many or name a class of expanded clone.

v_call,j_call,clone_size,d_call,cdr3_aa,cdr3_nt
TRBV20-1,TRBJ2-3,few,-,CSARDSRARGRSTDTQYF,TGCAGTGCTAGAGATAGTCGGGCTCGGGGCAGGAGCACAGATACGCAGTATTTT
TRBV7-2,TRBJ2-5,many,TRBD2,CASSGRGAGETQYF,TGTGCCAGCAGCGGGCGGGGGGCTGGGGAGACCCAGTACTTC
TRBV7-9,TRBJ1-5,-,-,CASSSTFNQPQHF,TGTGCCAGCAGCTCAACCTTTAATCAGCCCCAGCATTTT
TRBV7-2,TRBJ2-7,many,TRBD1,CASSPGQVYYEQYF,TGTGCCAGCAGCCCGGGACAGGTCTACTACGAGCAGTACTTC
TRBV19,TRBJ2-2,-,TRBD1,CASGTGFTGELFF,TGTGCCAGCGGGACAGGGTTCACCGGGGAGCTGTTTTTT
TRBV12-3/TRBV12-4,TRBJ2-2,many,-,CASSQAGSNTGELFF,TGTGCCAGCAGTCAGGCGGGATCGAACACCGGGGAGCTGTTTTTT
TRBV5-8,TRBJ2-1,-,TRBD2,CASSSWTSNNEQFF,TGTGCCAGCAGCTCCTGGACTAGTAACAATGAGCAGTTCTTC
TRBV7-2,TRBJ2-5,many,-,CASSLSLAPQETQYF,TGTGCCAGCAGCTTATCCCTAGCCCCCCAAGAGACCCAGTACTTC
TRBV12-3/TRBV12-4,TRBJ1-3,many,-,CASSPSWGPNSGNTIYF,TGTGCCAGCAGTCCTTCGTGGGGGCCGAACTCTGGAAACACCATATATTTT
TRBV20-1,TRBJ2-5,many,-,CSAPPLARETQYF,TGCAGTGCTCCGCCTTTAGCCCGGGAGACCCAGTACTTC
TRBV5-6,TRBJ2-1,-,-,CASSLYEGEQFF,TGTGCCAGCAGCTTATACGAGGGGGAGCAGTTCTTC
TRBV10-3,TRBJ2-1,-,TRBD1,CAISDITGTGSDEQFF,TGTGCCATCAGTGACATCACCGGGACAGGGTCGGATGAGCAGTTCTTC
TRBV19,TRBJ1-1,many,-,CASKKVAPGVDAFF,TGTGCCAGTAAGAAAGTGGCGCCAGGGGTAGATGCTTTCTTT
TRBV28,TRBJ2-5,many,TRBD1,CASRFRDRSFAETQYF,TGTGCCAGTAGATTCCGGGACAGGAGCTTTGCGGAGACCCAGTACTTC
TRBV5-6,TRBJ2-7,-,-,CASSLVGARPYEQYF,TGTGCCAGCAGCTTGGTGGGTGCCAGGCCCTACGAGCAGTACTTC
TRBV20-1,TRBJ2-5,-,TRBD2,CSARDMLGGGAVETQYF,TGCAGTGCTAGAGATATGCTCGGCGGGGGGGCTGTGGAGACCCAGTACTTC
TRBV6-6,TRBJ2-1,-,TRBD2,CASSYRGGGANEQFF,TGTGCCAGCAGTTACCGCGGGGGGGGGGCCAATGAGCAGTTCTTC
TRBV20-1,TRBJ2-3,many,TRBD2,CSARLAGRSDTQYF,TGCAGTGCTAGACTAGCGGGGAGGTCAGATACGCAGTATTTT
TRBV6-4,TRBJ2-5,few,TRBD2,CASSQLAGAQETQYF,TGTGCCAGCAGCCAACTAGCGGGGGCCCAAGAGACCCAGTACTTC
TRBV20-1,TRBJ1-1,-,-,CSAGRPSTEAFF,TGCAGTGCGGGTAGACCCTCCACTGAAGCTTTCTTT
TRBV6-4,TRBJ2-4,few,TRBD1,CANTSGTEKIAKNIQYF,TGTGCCAACACCTCCGGGACAGAGAAAATAGCCAAAAACATTCAGTACTTC
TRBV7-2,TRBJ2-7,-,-,CASSLGGGATYEQYF,TGTGCCAGCAGCTTAGGAGGGGGGGCTACCTACGAGCAGTACTTC
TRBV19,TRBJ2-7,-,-,CASYTGPKYEQYF,TGTGCCAGTTATACGGGGCCAAAGTACGAGCAGTACTTC
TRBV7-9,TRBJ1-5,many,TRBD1,CASSLAGTGGSNQPQHF,TGTGCCAGCAGCTTAGCCGGGACAGGGGGGAGCAATCAGCCCCAGCATTTT
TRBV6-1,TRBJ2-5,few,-,CASSPGQETQYF,TGTGCCAGCAGCCCCGGCCAAGAGACCCAGTACTTC
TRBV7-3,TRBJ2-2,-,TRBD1,CASSFSGGNTGELFF,TGTGCCAGCAGCTTTTCAGGGGGAAACACCGGGGAGCTGTTTTTT
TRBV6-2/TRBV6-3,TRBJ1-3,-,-,CASSYGPGDSGNTIYF,TGTGCCAGCAGTTACGGTCCAGGAGACTCTGGAAACACCATATATTTT
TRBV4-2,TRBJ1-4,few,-,CASSESTGEKLFF,TGTGCCAGCAGCGAATCGACAGGTGAAAAACTGTTTTTT
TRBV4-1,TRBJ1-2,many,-,CASSQEPDLNYGYTF,TGCGCCAGCAGCCAAGAGCCCGACTTAAACTATGGCTACACCTTC
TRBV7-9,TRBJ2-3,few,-,CASSLGFSDTQYF,TGTGCCAGCAGCTTAGGATTCTCAGATACGCAGTATTTT
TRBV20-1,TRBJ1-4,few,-,CSAAPGATNEKLFF,TGCAGTGCGGCCCCCGGGGCAACTAATGAAAAACTGTTTTTT
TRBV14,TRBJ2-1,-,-,CASSQDREYSEQFF,TGTGCCAGCAGCCAAGACAGGGAGTACAGTGAGCAGTTCTTC
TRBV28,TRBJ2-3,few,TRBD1,CASSLGRDSFTDTQYF,TGTGCCAGCAGTTTAGGCCGGGACAGCTTCACAGATACGCAGTATTTT
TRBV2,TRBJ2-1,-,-,CASTDGNRSYNEQFF,TGTGCCAGCACTGATGGAAATAGATCCTACAATGAGCAGTTCTTC
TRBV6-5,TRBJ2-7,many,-,CASSYDGGQGEQYF,TGTGCCAGCAGTTACGATGGCGGCCAGGGCGAGCAGTACTTC
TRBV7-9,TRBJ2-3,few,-,CASSFRAPSTDTQYF,TGTGCCAGCAGCTTCAGGGCGCCTAGCACAGATACGCAGTATTTT
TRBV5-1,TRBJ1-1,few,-,CASSLLSGVNSEAFF,TGCGCCAGCAGCTTGTTATCCGGCGTGAACAGTGAAGCTTTCTTT
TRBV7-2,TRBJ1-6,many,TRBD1,CASSLVETGSSPLHF,TGTGCCAGCAGCTTAGTTGAGACAGGGAGTTCACCCCTCCACTTT
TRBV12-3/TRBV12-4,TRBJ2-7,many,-,CASSFVRRITHRKGELSYEQYF,TGTGCCAGCAGTTTCGTACGCCGCATTACTCATCGAAAAGGGGAGCTCTCCTACGAGCAGTACTTC
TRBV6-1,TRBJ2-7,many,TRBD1,CASSEMDRSSYEQYF,TGTGCCAGCAGTGAGATGGACAGGAGCTCCTACGAGCAGTACTTC
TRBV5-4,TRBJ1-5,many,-,CASSYGGAAQHF,TGTGCCAGCAGTTATGGAGGTGCGGCCCAGCATTTT
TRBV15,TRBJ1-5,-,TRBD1,CATSREGGQGARTGQPQHF,TGTGCCACCAGCAGAGAAGGTGGACAGGGGGCGCGGACGGGTCAGCCCCAGCATTTT
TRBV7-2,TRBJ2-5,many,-,CASSFGTTKTQYF,TGTGCCAGCAGCTTTGGGACAACGAAGACCCAGTACTTC
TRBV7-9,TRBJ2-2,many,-,CASSPDRSYGELFF,TGTGCCAGCAGCCCGGACCGAAGCTACGGGGAGCTGTTTTTT
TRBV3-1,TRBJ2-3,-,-,CASSREGRRTDTQYF,TGTGCCAGCAGCAGAGAGGGGCGCCGGACAGATACGCAGTATTTT
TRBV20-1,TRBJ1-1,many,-,CSARTRDRNTEAFF,TGCAGTGCTAGAACCAGGGATAGGAACACTGAAGCTTTCTTT
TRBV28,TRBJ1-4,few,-,CASSSTGLGTNEKLFF,TGTGCCAGCAGTTCAACAGGGTTGGGTACTAATGAAAAACTGTTTTTT
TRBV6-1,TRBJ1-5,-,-,CASSPQELQPQHF,TGTGCCAGCAGTCCTCAGGAATTACAGCCCCAGCATTTT
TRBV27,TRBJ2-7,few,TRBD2,CASSLKRGLFEQYF,TGTGCCAGCAGTTTAAAGCGGGGTCTTTTTGAGCAGTACTTC
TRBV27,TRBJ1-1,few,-,CASSQTVMNTEAFF,TGTGCCAGCAGTCAGACAGTCATGAACACTGAAGCTTTCTTT
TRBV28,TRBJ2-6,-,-,CASSSVGSGANVLTF,TGTGCCAGCAGTTCTGTGGGGTCTGGGGCCAACGTCCTGACTTTC